The following is a TCR beta chain sequence with its context. The sample belongs to a study of blood T cell repertoires in COVID-19. Study information: Samples representing acute and convalescent COVID-19 were sourced from the United States, Italy and Spain. Sources were T cells, B-cell-depleted T cells, or PBMCs; the material itself was cDNA or gDNA.

The table came from immunoSEQ multiplex PCR; TCRdb's copy has only in-frame clones and leaves some out. Of around 110,000 clones listed, over 75% are singletons. This CDR3 region has 16 residues. Trimming removed 3 bases at V and 0 bases at J, with 12 bases between. Germline lookup yields CDR1 SGHTA and CDR2 FQGNSA. Input material: peripheral blood. The chain couples TRBV7-2 to TRBJ2-4; tentatively, D is TRBD2 (6 bases). The source is a human donor with active COVID-19. The donor label of this sample is uncertain. In nucleotides, the CDR3 is TGTGCCAGCAGCTTCCGGACTACTCTAGCCAAAAACATTCAGTACTTC. Translated: CASSFRTTLAKNIQYF.